The next 23 T cell receptor beta chains were all read from a single sample in a study of blood T cell repertoires in COVID-19. Only in-frame clones appear in the TCRdb table, and some are missing; sequencing was by immunoSEQ multiplex PCR. Of more than 150,000 clones detected, approximately 90% appear once; the ten largest clones hold 0.53%. Material: peripheral blood. The receptors shown here come from a man aged 50-60 years with acute or convalescent COVID-19.

The chain links TRBV7-9 to TRBJ2-7; TRBD2 aligns across 7 bases. The CDR3 is made up of 15 amino acids. The germline gives CDR1 SEHNR, CDR2 FQNEAQ (reference sequence). J lost 3 bases, V lost 4 bases, and 9 bases had no gene match. Here the CDR3 DNA reads TGTGCCAGCAGCTCTCCTGCGGGAGTGATCTACGAGCAGTACTTC. Amino acid sequence: CASSSPAGVIYEQYF.

This chain connects TRBV3-1 (or the pseudogene TRBV3-2) to TRBJ1-1; D unresolved. CDR1 LGHDT and CDR2 YNNKEL come from the germline V gene (reference sequence). Trimming pared 1 base from V and 1 base from J, leaving 4 bases between. This CDR3 has 13 residues. The CDR3 DNA reads TGTGCCAGCAGCCAAGCAGGGAACACTGAAGCTTTCTTT. Protein: CASSQAGNTEAFF.

The chain uses TRBV7-3 and TRBJ2-5; TRBD1 matches at 7 bases. Germline lookup yields CDR1 SGHTA and CDR2 FQGTGA. Trimming at V came to 5 bases and at J to 1 base, leaving 10 bases not matched to a gene. This CDR3 is 16 amino acids long. CDR3 protein: CASSRTGTATQETQYF. CDR3 DNA: TGTGCCAGCAGCCGAACCGGGACAGCGACCCAAGAGACCCAGTACTTC.

The J gene is TRBJ2-1, the V gene TRBV10-2; 7 nucleotides align to TRBD2. The CDR3 runs 15 residues. Germline V gene data show CDR1 as WSHSY and CDR2 as SAAADI. V trimming: 6 bases; J trimming: 0 bases; junction bases outside the gene matches: 5. CDR3 region: CASRQRGPSYNEQFF. CDR3 DNA: TGCGCCAGCAGGCAGCGGGGACCCTCCTACAATGAGCAGTTCTTC.

With regard to this clone: Other DNA sequences in this specimen translate into the identical CDR3. V and J are TRBV10-2 and TRBJ2-7; the match to TRBD2 covers 12 bases. Germline V gives CDR1 WSHSY, CDR2 SAAADI. The V gene end was trimmed by 7 bases and the J gene end by 7 bases; junction bases not matched to a gene: 14. The CDR3 is made up of 16 amino acids. The CDR3 DNA is TGCGCCAGCACCCCCCAAATACTAGCGGGGGGATATGAGCAGTACTTC. It is translated as CASTPQILAGGYEQYF.

The chain combines TRBV7-2 with TRBJ1-2, with D perhaps TRBD1 (6 bases). V lost 4 bases, J lost 2 bases, and 11 bases lay in between. There are 14 residues in the CDR3. Germline-derived CDR1 and CDR2 are SGHTA and FQGNSA. The CDR3 sequence is CASSSQQGNYGYTF. CDR3 nucleotide sequence: TGTGCCAGCAGCTCGCAGCAGGGGAACTATGGCTACACCTTC.

The chain uses TRBV11-3 and TRBJ2-6; D possibly corresponds to TRBD2 (5 bases). The germline CDR1 and CDR2 sequences are SGHNT and YENEEA. Trimming cost V 1 base and J 2 bases, with 6 bases left between them. The length of the CDR3 is 15 residues. The CDR3 DNA sequence: TGTGCCAGCAGCTTAGGAGGGCCTGGGGCCAACGTCCTGACTTTC. Amino acid sequence: CASSLGGPGANVLTF. The variable domain in full, completed from reference TRBV11-3 and TRBJ2-6, reads EAGVVQSPRYKIIEKKQPVAFWCNPISGHNTLYWYLQNLGQGPELLIRYENEEAVDDSQLPKDRFSAERLKGVDSTLKIQPAELGDSAVYLCASSLGGPGANVLTFGAGSRLTVL.

This chain connects TRBV5-1 to TRBJ2-1; D is perhaps TRBD1 (5 bases). Germline lookup yields CDR1 SGHRS and CDR2 YFSETQ. This CDR3 is 16 amino acids long. Trimming shortened V by 2 bases and J by 0 bases, and 12 bases separated the two germline ends. Here the CDR3 DNA reads TGCGCCAGCAGCTTAGCGAGTCAGGGCTCCTACAATGAGCAGTTCTTC. Translated, it gives CASSLASQGSYNEQFF.

This chain connects TRBV28 to TRBJ1-4; no clear D gene. Trimming removed 3 bases at V and 0 bases at J, with 8 bases between. Germline loops: CDR1 MDHEN, CDR2 SYDVKM. The CDR3 has 15 residues. DNA for the CDR3: TGTGCCAGCAGTTTTCCCATTGCAACTAATGAAAAACTGTTTTTT. Translating gives CASSFPIATNEKLFF.

This clone was seen a single time. The V and J genes are TRBV6-5 and TRBJ2-7; D may be TRBD2 (6 bases). CDR1 is MNHEY, CDR2 SVGAGI, per germline. This CDR3 is built from 14 residues. Trimming cost V 0 bases and J 3 bases, with 9 bases left between them. The DNA of the CDR3 is TGTGCCAGCAGTTACTCCCGGGACTTCTACGAGCAGTACTTC. Amino acid sequence: CASSYSRDFYEQYF.

The chain's CDR3 is CASSPDSTGELFF. Here the CDR3 DNA reads TGTGCCAGCTCACCGGACAGCACCGGGGAGCTGTTTTTT. The chain has TRBV18 and TRBJ2-2, with TRBD1 as a possible D gene (6 bases). Germline V CDR1 and CDR2: KGHSH, LQKENI. Between the trimmed V and J ends, which lost 3 bases and 4 bases, there was a span of 6 bases. This CDR3 is 13 amino acids long.

The chain recombines TRBV19 with TRBJ1-1, with no clear D. Germline V lookup: CDR1 LNHDA, CDR2 SQIVND (reference sequence). V gave up 9 bases and J gave up 1 base, with 9 bases separating them. The CDR3 totals 12 residues. CDR3 nucleotides: TGTGCCAGAAGGGCGGGGAACACTGAAGCTTTCTTT. The encoded protein is CARRAGNTEAFF.

The gene calls are TRBV7-2 and TRBJ2-7; no clear D. Germline V CDR1 and CDR2: SGHTA, FQGNSA. The V gene lost 5 bases and the J gene lost 3 bases, with 11 bases spanning the gap. The CDR3 totals 13 residues. The CDR3 coding sequence is TGTGCCAGCAGCCTGAAGCCCGACTACGAGCAGTACGTC. Amino acid sequence: CASSLKPDYEQYV.

V usage is TRBV20-1 and J usage is TRBJ2-1, with D possibly TRBD1 on 5 matching bases. The CDR3 length is 11 residues. V was cut by 4 bases and J by 4 bases, with 5 bases left in between. The germline V gene encodes CDR1 DFQATT and CDR2 SNEGSKA (reference sequence). CDR3 sequence: CSATGYNEQFF. The CDR3 coding sequence is TGCAGTGCTACAGGGTACAATGAGCAGTTCTTC.

The J gene is TRBJ1-2, the V gene TRBV3-1 (or the pseudogene TRBV3-2), with 7 positions matching TRBD1. V was pared by 3 bases and J by 2 bases, with 3 bases of the junction left unmatched. This CDR3 is 14 amino acids long. The germline CDR1 and CDR2 sequences are LGHDT and YNNKEL (reference sequence). CDR3 residues: CASSQRDRNYGYTF. The CDR3 bases are TGTGCCAGCAGCCAGCGGGACAGAAACTATGGCTACACCTTC.

CDR3 region: CASSIGTSGVPYNEQFF. The CDR3 DNA follows: TGTGCCAGTAGTATAGGGACTAGCGGGGTCCCCTACAATGAGCAGTTCTTC. J is TRBJ2-1 and V is TRBV19, with 12 positions matching TRBD2. Germline lookup yields CDR1 LNHDA and CDR2 SQIVND (reference sequence). V lost 1 base to trimming and J lost 2 bases; unmatched junction nucleotides: 3. The CDR3 contains 17 residues.

The V gene is TRBV5-6, the J gene TRBJ2-7, with 9 bases lining up with TRBD1. Germline CDR1 is SGHDT and CDR2 is YYEEEE. J lost 8 bases, V lost 4 bases, and 10 bases had no gene match. This CDR3 spans 14 amino acids. The CDR3 region is CASSPGTGSRQQYF. DNA for the CDR3: TGTGCCAGCAGCCCCGGGACAGGGTCCCGCCAGCAGTACTTC.

The chain couples TRBV7-9 to TRBJ2-1, with TRBD2 matching over 7 bases. V was pared by 4 bases and J by 2 bases, with 11 bases of the junction left unmatched. The V gene's germline CDR1 is SEHNR and CDR2 FQNEAQ (reference sequence). The CDR3 covers 17 residues. The CDR3 nucleotides are TGTGCCAGCAGCTCCCTCATCGGGGGGAAGCCCTACAATGAGCAGTTCTTC. The encoded protein is CASSSLIGGKPYNEQFF. The full variable domain, its missing parts supplied by reference TRBV7-9 and TRBJ2-1, is DTGVSQNPRHKITKRGQNVTFRCDPISEHNRLYWYRQTLGQGPEFLTYFQNEAQLEKSRLLSDRFSAERPKGSFSTLEIQRTEQGDSAMYLCASSSLIGGKPYNEQFFGPGTRLTVL.

This rearrangement joins TRBV6-2 or TRBV6-3 to TRBJ2-2, with 9 bases identical to TRBD2. The CDR3 sequence is 17 residues long. V gave up 3 bases and J gave up 0 bases; unmatched junction bases: 5. Germline V gene lookup returns CDR1 MNHEY and CDR2 SVGEGT. CDR3 in DNA: TGTGCCAGCAGTTATCCGGGACTAGCCCCGAACACCGGGGAGCTGTTTTTT. The encoded protein is CASSYPGLAPNTGELFF.

The J gene is TRBJ2-1, the V gene TRBV14; 9 nucleotides match TRBD1. CDR3 length: 16 residues. Germline trimming cut 2 bases from V and 8 bases from J; bases unmatched to any gene: 10. The germline V gene has CDR1 SGHDN and CDR2 FVKESK. The chain's CDR3 is CASSQSRDRVFDEQFF. The CDR3 DNA reads TGTGCCAGCAGCCAAAGCCGGGACAGGGTATTTGATGAGCAGTTCTTC.

The chain employs TRBV18 and TRBJ2-6, with 7 bases matching TRBD1. The germline gives CDR1 KGHSH, CDR2 LQKENI. After removal of 4 bases from V and 0 bases from J, the junction contained 3 bases not matched to a gene. The CDR3 contains 16 residues. CDR3 protein: CASSLGDSSGANVLTF. The CDR3 DNA reads TGTGCCAGCTCACTAGGGGACAGCTCTGGGGCCAACGTCCTGACTTTC.

The chain is built from TRBV5-5 and TRBJ2-3, with 8 bases matching TRBD1. CDR3 length: 18 amino acids. The V and J ends lost 7 bases and 7 bases, in that order; junction bases with no gene match: 23. CDR1 and CDR2 from the germline V gene are SGHKS and YYEKEE (reference sequence). For the CDR3, the DNA is TGTGCCAGCGGGCGGAGGACAGGGAATGAGATGGGACAGAATACGCAGTATTTT. It yields the protein CASGRRTGNEMGQNTQYF.

A single count supports this clone. The rearrangement uses TRBV29-1 and TRBJ2-5, with 10 bases lining up with TRBD2. This CDR3 is built from 15 residues. Per germline, CDR1 SQVTM and CDR2 ANQGSEA. Trimming took 3 bases from V and 5 from J; bases not matched to a gene: 9. The CDR3 protein is CSVEASGSLRETQYF. The CDR3 bases are TGCAGCGTTGAGGCTAGCGGGAGCCTGCGGGAGACCCAGTACTTC.